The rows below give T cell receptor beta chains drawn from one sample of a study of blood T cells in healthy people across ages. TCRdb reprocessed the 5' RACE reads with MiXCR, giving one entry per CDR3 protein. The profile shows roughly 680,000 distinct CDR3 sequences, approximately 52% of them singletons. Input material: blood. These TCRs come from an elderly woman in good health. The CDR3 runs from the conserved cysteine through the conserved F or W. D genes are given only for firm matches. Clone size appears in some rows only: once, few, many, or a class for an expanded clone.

DNA: TGCAGTGTAAACGGGAGAAACGAGCAGTACTTC
CDR3: CSVNGRNEQYF
size: .
D: .
V: TRBV20-1
J: TRBJ2-7

DNA: TGTGCCAGCAGTGATACAGGGAGAGAGACCCAGTACTTC
CDR3: CASSDTGRETQYF
size: many
D: .
V: TRBV7-3
J: TRBJ2-5

DNA: TGCAGTGGTAGCCTTGGAACCTACGAGCAGTACTTC
CDR3: CSGSLGTYEQYF
size: .
D: .
V: TRBV20-1
J: TRBJ2-7

DNA: TGTGCCACCAGCACTCATTTCAAGCCCCAGCATTTT
CDR3: CATSTHFKPQHF
size: .
D: .
V: TRBV15
J: TRBJ1-5

DNA: TGTGCCAGCAGCCGAGACCAGGGGGAGGATAATTCACCCCTCCACTTT
CDR3: CASSRDQGEDNSPLHF
size: few
D: TRBD1
V: TRBV4-2
J: TRBJ1-6

DNA: TGTGCCAGCAGCCAAGGACCCAGCAATCAGCCCCAGCATTTT
CDR3: CASSQGPSNQPQHF
size: .
D: .
V: TRBV5-6
J: TRBJ1-5

DNA: TGTGCCAGCATCCCAGCGATTGGAGACCGGAATGAGCAGTTCTTC
CDR3: CASIPAIGDRNEQFF
size: many
D: .
V: TRBV12-3/TRBV12-4
J: TRBJ2-1

DNA: TGTGCCAGCAGTTCCTTGACAGGGAACACTGAAGCTTTCTTT
CDR3: CASSSLTGNTEAFF
size: .
D: .
V: TRBV12-3/TRBV12-4
J: TRBJ1-1

DNA: TGTGCCATCAGTGTTGCGGGACAGGGGGACTATGGCTACACCTTC
CDR3: CAISVAGQGDYGYTF
size: .
D: TRBD1
V: TRBV10-3
J: TRBJ1-2

DNA: TGTGCCAGCAGCAGGGCGGTGGAGACCCAGTACTTC
CDR3: CASSRAVETQYF
size: .
D: .
V: TRBV5-5
J: TRBJ2-5

DNA: TGTGCCAGCAGCCCCCGGGACAGGCCTTCTAGAGCAGATGTGCAGTATTTT
CDR3: CASSPRDRPSRADVQYF
size: .
D: TRBD1
V: TRBV12-3/TRBV12-4
J: TRBJ2-3

DNA: TGTGCCAGCAGCCACACTCACAGGGCCGGGGGGAGCTCCTACAATGAGCAGTTCTTC
CDR3: CASSHTHRAGGSSYNEQFF
size: many
D: .
V: TRBV3-1
J: TRBJ2-1

DNA: TGTGCCAGCAGTCAGGCGGAGGCTGGTAATGAAAAACTGTTTTTT
CDR3: CASSQAEAGNEKLFF
size: .
D: .
V: TRBV25-1
J: TRBJ1-4

DNA: TGTGCCAGCGTTGGGACTAGCGGGGGATACAATGAGCAGTTCTTC
CDR3: CASVGTSGGYNEQFF
size: .
D: TRBD2
V: TRBV6-1
J: TRBJ2-1

DNA: TGTGCCAGCAGTTCCAGGACTAGCTCCTACAATGAGCAGTTCTTC
CDR3: CASSSRTSSYNEQFF
size: many
D: TRBD2
V: TRBV12-3/TRBV12-4
J: TRBJ2-1

DNA: TGTGCCAGCAGTTTGGAAGGGAGGGGGCTCCTGACTTTC
CDR3: CASSLEGRGLLTF
size: few
D: .
V: TRBV27
J: TRBJ2-6

DNA: TGTGCCAGCAGCCAAGATCTATATTGGCCCAAAAATGAGCAGTTCTTC
CDR3: CASSQDLYWPKNEQFF
size: .
D: .
V: TRBV14
J: TRBJ2-1

DNA: TGTGCCAGTAGATCAGCTTACGAGCAGTACTTC
CDR3: CASRSAYEQYF
size: .
D: .
V: TRBV19
J: TRBJ2-7

DNA: TGCGCCTGCAGCCTAGACCTCGGGGGAAACCAAGAGACCCAGTACTTC
CDR3: CACSLDLGGNQETQYF
size: .
D: .
V: TRBV5-1
J: TRBJ2-5

DNA: TGTGCCAGCAGTTGGGTGCGGACAGGGCTAGCCAAAAACATTCAGTACTTC
CDR3: CASSWVRTGLAKNIQYF
size: many
D: TRBD1
V: TRBV12-3/TRBV12-4
J: TRBJ2-4

DNA: TGTGCCAGCAGCCCGCAGGAGTCCCGGCCCCAGCATTTT
CDR3: CASSPQESRPQHF
size: .
D: .
V: TRBV2
J: TRBJ1-5

DNA: TGTGCCAGCAGTCTCGGACGAGGGAGGTCCCACGAGCAGTACTTC
CDR3: CASSLGRGRSHEQYF
size: .
D: .
V: TRBV12-3/TRBV12-4
J: TRBJ2-7

DNA: TGCAGTGCGACTAGCCTATCGAACACCGGGGAGCTGTTTTTT
CDR3: CSATSLSNTGELFF
size: .
D: TRBD2
V: TRBV20-1
J: TRBJ2-2

DNA: TGCGCCAGCAGCAACGGACAGGGAGGGGAGACCCAGTACTTC
CDR3: CASSNGQGGETQYF
size: few
D: .
V: TRBV5-1
J: TRBJ2-5

DNA: TGCGCCAGCAGCATGACAGATTACGAGCAGTACTTC
CDR3: CASSMTDYEQYF
size: .
D: .
V: TRBV5-1
J: TRBJ2-7

DNA: TGTGCCAGCAGCCGCTTAGCGGGAGTTTTTAGTGAGCAGTACTTC
CDR3: CASSRLAGVFSEQYF
size: .
D: TRBD2
V: TRBV5-6
J: TRBJ2-7

DNA: TGTGCCAGCAGTTTGACAGGGCAGAAGACTGAAGCTTTCTTT
CDR3: CASSLTGQKTEAFF
size: .
D: TRBD1
V: TRBV12-3/TRBV12-4
J: TRBJ1-1

DNA: TGCAGCGTTGCCAGCTTGGACACAGATACGCAGTATTTT
CDR3: CSVASLDTDTQYF
size: many
D: .
V: TRBV29-1
J: TRBJ2-3

DNA: TGTGCCAGCTCCACTAGCGGGAGGTTACTGACCTACGAGCAGTACTTC
CDR3: CASSTSGRLLTYEQYF
size: few
D: TRBD2
V: TRBV18
J: TRBJ2-7

DNA: TGTGCCAGCAGCCAAAAAGTGACGGACAGGGGCTACAATGAGCAGTTCTTC
CDR3: CASSQKVTDRGYNEQFF
size: many
D: TRBD1
V: TRBV3-1
J: TRBJ2-1

DNA: TGTGCCAGCAGCTTGGCAGCGGGGGCCCCCACAGATACGCAGTATTTT
CDR3: CASSLAAGAPTDTQYF
size: .
D: TRBD2
V: TRBV5-6
J: TRBJ2-3

DNA: TGCAGTGCTAGAGAGGCCACCCGCTATGGCTACACCTTC
CDR3: CSAREATRYGYTF
size: many
D: .
V: TRBV20-1
J: TRBJ1-2

DNA: TGCAGCGTTACAGGCTGGGCTGGGGCCAACGTCCTGACTTTC
CDR3: CSVTGWAGANVLTF
size: .
D: .
V: TRBV29-1
J: TRBJ2-6

DNA: TGCAGTGCCCCGGGAAGGAGCGGGGGCCGGTCCTACAATGAGCAGTTCTTC
CDR3: CSAPGRSGGRSYNEQFF
size: few
D: TRBD2
V: TRBV20-1
J: TRBJ2-1

DNA: TGCGCCAGCAGCTTGGGGCTAGCGTCGATTCAAGAGACCCAGTACTTC
CDR3: CASSLGLASIQETQYF
size: .
D: .
V: TRBV5-1
J: TRBJ2-5

DNA: TGCGCCAGCAGCCAAGATCGCCACAGGGGCAGTGAGCAGTTCTTC
CDR3: CASSQDRHRGSEQFF
size: .
D: TRBD1
V: TRBV4-3
J: TRBJ2-1

DNA: TGTGCCAGCAGTGAATTAACTAGCGGGGTCTACAATGAGCAGTTCTTC
CDR3: CASSELTSGVYNEQFF
size: .
D: TRBD2
V: TRBV6-1
J: TRBJ2-1

DNA: TGCGCCAGCAGCTTCTGGACAGGGGGCAAGAATGAGCAGTTCTTC
CDR3: CASSFWTGGKNEQFF
size: many
D: TRBD1
V: TRBV5-1
J: TRBJ2-1

DNA: TGCAGCGTCGATAAGAAGGACAGGGGTAATGAGCAGTTCTTC
CDR3: CSVDKKDRGNEQFF
size: many
D: TRBD1
V: TRBV29-1
J: TRBJ2-1

DNA: TGTGCCAGCAGTACTGCAGCGCTAGACTCCTACAATGAGCAGTTCTTC
CDR3: CASSTAALDSYNEQFF
size: many
D: .
V: TRBV28
J: TRBJ2-1